This T cell receptor beta chain was found in a study of blood T cell repertoires in COVID-19. Background on the study: The United States, Italy and Spain supplied acute and convalescent COVID-19 samples. From T cells, B-cell-depleted T cells, or PBMCs came the material, which was cDNA or gDNA.

Authors' methods: Reference gene primers were amplified, and this amplification served to estimate nucleated cell counts. The table came from immunoSEQ multiplex PCR; TCRdb's copy has only in-frame clones and leaves some out. V, J and clone size are those of that table, while D and trimming were read from the DNA. Of about 74,000 clones in the sample, about 84% were seen once. V gave up 2 bases and J gave up 4 bases, with 13 bases separating them. The CDR3 length is 15 residues. Germline V gene data show CDR1 as MNHNS and CDR2 as SASEGT. The source is a human donor in a cohort sampled during active COVID-19. The sequenced sample was peripheral blood. The chain joins TRBV6-1 to TRBJ2-3; D is possibly TRBD2 (5 bases). The CDR3: CASSELVGEADTQYF. DNA for the CDR3: TGTGCCAGCAGTGAATTGGTGGGAGAGGCAGATACGCAGTATTTT.